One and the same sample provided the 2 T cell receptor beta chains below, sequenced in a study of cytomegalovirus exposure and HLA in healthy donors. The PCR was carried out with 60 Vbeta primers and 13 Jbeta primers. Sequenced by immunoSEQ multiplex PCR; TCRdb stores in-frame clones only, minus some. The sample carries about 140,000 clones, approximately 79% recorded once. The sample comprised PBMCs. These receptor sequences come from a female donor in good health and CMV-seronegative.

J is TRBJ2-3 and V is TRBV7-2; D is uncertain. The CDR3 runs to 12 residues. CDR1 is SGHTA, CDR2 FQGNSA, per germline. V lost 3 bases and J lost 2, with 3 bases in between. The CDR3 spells CASSFHTDTQYF. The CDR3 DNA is TGTGCCAGCAGCTTTCACACAGATACGCAGTATTTT. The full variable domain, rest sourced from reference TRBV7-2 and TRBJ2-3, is GAGVSQSPSNKVTEKGKDVELRCDPISGHTALYWYRQSLGQGLEFLIYFQGNSAPDKSGLPSDRFSAERTGGSVSTLTIQRTQQEDSAVYLCASSFHTDTQYFGPGTRLTVL.

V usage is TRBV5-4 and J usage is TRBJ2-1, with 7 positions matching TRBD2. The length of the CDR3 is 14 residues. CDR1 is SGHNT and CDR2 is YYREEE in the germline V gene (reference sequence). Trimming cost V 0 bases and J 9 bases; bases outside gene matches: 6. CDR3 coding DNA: TGTGCCAGCAGCTTGGCCAATAGCGGGCCTGAGCAGTTCTTC. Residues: CASSLANSGPEQFF. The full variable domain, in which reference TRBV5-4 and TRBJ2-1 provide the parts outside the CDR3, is ETGVTQSPTHLIKTRGQQVTLRCSSQSGHNTVSWYQQALGQGPQFIFQYYREEENGRGNFPPRFSGLQFPNYSSELNVNALELDDSALYLCASSLANSGPEQFFGPGTRLTVL.